Presented here are 25 T cell receptor beta chains from one specimen sequenced in a study of CD8 T cells in Susac syndrome. With random hexamers, about 0.5 to 1 ug RNA was reverse transcribed. MiXCR was run by TCRdb on the immunoSEQ multiplex PCR reads, yielding one entry per CDR3 protein. The sample gives about 130,000 distinct CDR3 sequences, approximately 95% of which show up once; roughly 0.2% is in the top ten. Material: CD8+ T cells from PBMCs. These receptors came from a human donor with Susac syndrome.

The V and J genes are TRBV20-1 and TRBJ1-1; 7 nucleotides agree with TRBD1. The CDR3 length is 13 residues. The V and J ends lost 1 base and 4 bases, in that order; junction bases with no gene match: 3. Germline values: CDR1 DFQATT, CDR2 SNEGSKA (reference sequence). DNA for the CDR3: TGCAGTGCTAGAGCTGACAGGGTCACTGAAGCTTTCTTT. Encoded protein: CSARADRVTEAFF.

The genes are TRBV28 and TRBJ1-1; TRBD1 aligns across 9 bases. The V gene end was trimmed by 10 bases and the J gene end by 1 base; junction bases not matched to a gene: 4. CDR1 is MDHEN, CDR2 SYDVKM, per germline. This CDR3 region has 13 residues. This chain's CDR3 is CAIRTGENTEAFF. CDR3 coding DNA: TGTGCCATCCGGACAGGGGAGAACACTGAAGCTTTCTTT.

The genes are TRBV7-8 and TRBJ2-7; no firm D call. This CDR3 has 14 amino acids. Trimming removed 4 bases at V and 1 base at J, with 11 bases between. The germline V gene encodes CDR1 SGHVS and CDR2 FQNEAQ. The chain's CDR3 is CASSSSSSSYEQYF. The CDR3 DNA sequence: TGTGCCAGCAGCTCGAGTAGTTCGTCCTACGAGCAGTACTTC.

DNA of the CDR3: TGCAGTGCCCGGGCACGGTACTACGAGCAGTACTTC. Translated, it gives CSARARYYEQYF. The chain couples TRBV20-1 to TRBJ2-7; D not certain. Germline V gene lookup returns CDR1 DFQATT and CDR2 SNEGSKA (reference sequence). V lost 6 bases to trimming and J lost 3 bases, with 12 bases between them. The length of the CDR3 is 12 residues.

This chain connects TRBV30 to TRBJ2-7, with unresolved D. The CDR3 length is 12 residues. Trimming cost V 1 base and J 2 bases, with 6 bases left between them. Germline lookup yields CDR1 GTSNPN and CDR2 SVGIG (reference sequence). The CDR3 sequence is CAWSGMTYEQYF. CDR3 nucleotides: TGTGCCTGGAGTGGGATGACCTACGAGCAGTACTTC.

This clonotype has only one observation. The rearrangement joins TRBV5-1 to TRBJ2-3; D remains unclear. Trimming removed 1 base at V and 3 bases at J, with 15 bases between. Germline V CDR1 and CDR2: SGHRS, YFSETQ. CDR3 length: 16 residues. Here the CDR3 reads CASSLFVFPWTDTQYF. The CDR3 DNA is TGCGCCAGCAGCTTGTTTGTGTTCCCGTGGACAGATACGCAGTATTTT.

V usage is TRBV6-6 and J usage is TRBJ2-3; D gene unclear. Trimming cost V 11 bases and J 2 bases, with 14 bases left between them. CDR1 and CDR2 (germline): MNHNY, SVGAGI (reference sequence). CDR3 length equals 13 residues. CDR3 residues: CAASLLLTDTQYF. The CDR3 DNA is TGTGCCGCCTCTCTGCTGCTCACAGATACGCAGTATTTT.

V gene TRBV9 combines with J gene TRBJ2-1; a possible D gene is TRBD1 (5 bases). The V gene's germline CDR1 is SGDLS and CDR2 YYNGEE. This CDR3 contains 13 residues. V shed 3 bases and J shed 4 bases, with 8 bases lying between them. DNA of the CDR3: TGTGCCAGCAGCGGACGACAGTACAATGAGCAGTTCTTC. Translating gives CASSGRQYNEQFF.

The chain joins TRBV13 to TRBJ2-1, with D perhaps matching TRBD2 (6 bases). V lost 4 bases and J 5 bases, leaving 12 bases between the germline ends. CDR1 is PRHDT and CDR2 is FYEKMQ in the germline V gene (reference sequence). This CDR3 region has 14 residues. This CDR3 reads CASSSRSGHNEQFF. Written as DNA, the CDR3 is TGTGCCAGCAGCTCGCGTAGCGGCCACAATGAGCAGTTCTTC.

The rearrangement uses TRBV27 and TRBJ2-5; 13 bases align to TRBD2. Germline V lookup: CDR1 MNHEY, CDR2 SMNVEV (reference sequence). The CDR3 totals 16 residues. J was trimmed by 5 bases and V by 5 bases; bases with no gene match: 8. Here the CDR3 DNA reads TGTGCCAGCAGTCTGGGACTAGCGGGGAGTTTTGAGACCCAGTACTTC. Protein sequence: CASSLGLAGSFETQYF.

The genes are TRBV29-1 and TRBJ1-3; D not certain. Germline V CDR1 and CDR2: SQVTM, ANQGSEA. The length of the CDR3 is 11 residues. V was clipped by 4 bases and J by 3 bases, with 4 bases between them. The CDR3 nucleotides read TGCAGCGTTGGCGGTGGAAACACCATATATTTT. It codes for CSVGGGNTIYF.

The chain couples TRBV3-1 to TRBJ2-1; D is ambiguous. The CDR3 contains 15 residues. Trimming cost V 4 bases and J 8 bases, with 18 bases left between them. Germline V gene lookup returns CDR1 LGHDT and CDR2 YNNKEL (reference sequence). CDR3 nucleotide sequence: TGTGCCAGCAGCCCAGGCGTAGGCCTCCCCGATGAGCAGTTCTTC. It is translated as CASSPGVGLPDEQFF.

The sample holds a few counts of this clonotype. V is TRBV27 and J is TRBJ2-7, with D unresolved. V lost 5 bases and J lost 0, with 5 bases in between. This CDR3 comprises 12 residues. The germline CDR1 and CDR2 sequences are MNHEY and SMNVEV (reference sequence). This CDR3 is CASSSSSYEQYF. The DNA for the CDR3 is TGTGCCAGCAGTAGCAGCTCCTACGAGCAGTACTTC.

The chain has TRBV24-1 and TRBJ2-1; the D gene is possibly TRBD2 (6 bases). The CDR3 totals 18 residues. Germline V gene lookup returns CDR1 KGHDR and CDR2 SFDVKD. V lost 3 bases to trimming and J lost 0 bases, with 17 bases between them. CDR3 coding DNA: TGTGCCACCAGTGATACCCCGGGACTGACTAGCTCCTACAATGAGCAGTTCTTC. Protein: CATSDTPGLTSSYNEQFF.

This chain uses TRBV4-1 with TRBJ2-3, with 8 positions matching TRBD1. V lost 3 bases to trimming and J lost 4 bases; unmatched junction nucleotides: 0. This CDR3 has 13 amino acids. Germline V gene sequence: CDR1 MGHRA, CDR2 YSYEKL. The CDR3 DNA sequence: TGCGCCAGCAGCCAGACAGGGGCAGATACGCAGTATTTT. This translates into CASSQTGADTQYF.

The chain employs TRBV27 and TRBJ1-1; D call uncertain. This CDR3 comprises 14 residues. Trimming pared 1 base from V and 1 base from J, leaving 7 bases between. Germline values: CDR1 MNHEY, CDR2 SMNVEV (reference sequence). The CDR3 spells CASSLFVGNTEAFF. The CDR3 nucleotides are TGTGCCAGCAGTTTATTCGTCGGGAACACTGAAGCTTTCTTT.

The V gene is TRBV27, the J gene TRBJ2-1, with TRBD2 matching over 13 bases. This CDR3 region has 16 residues. With V trimmed by 6 bases and J by 8 bases, 10 bases remained unmatched. Germline V gene lookup returns CDR1 MNHEY and CDR2 SMNVEV (reference sequence). CDR3 nucleotides: TGTGCCAGCAGCCCGGGGACTAGCGGGATATTCGATGAGCAGTTCTTC. Protein sequence: CASSPGTSGIFDEQFF.

The J gene is TRBJ2-7, the V gene TRBV29-1; possible D gene TRBD2, 6 bases. Germline V CDR1 and CDR2: SQVTM, ANQGSEA. V gave up 7 bases and J gave up 3 bases, with 19 bases separating them. The length of the CDR3 is 14 residues. The CDR3 DNA reads as TGCAGCGCTGGACCGGGACTCGGCGTCTACGAGCAGTACTTC. Translating it yields CSAGPGLGVYEQYF.

This chain connects TRBV9 to TRBJ2-5, with D perhaps matching TRBD1 or TRBD2 (5 bases each). Trimming removed 3 bases from V and 5 bases from J, with 14 bases in between. The CDR3 has 14 residues. Germline CDR1 is SGDLS and CDR2 is YYNGEE. The CDR3 loop is CASSGTGHGETQYF. Written as DNA, the CDR3 is TGTGCCAGCAGCGGGACGGGGCATGGGGAGACCCAGTACTTC.

The chain recombines TRBV30 with TRBJ2-1; 7 positions match TRBD1. V shed 2 bases and J 7 bases; nucleotides not matched to a gene: 5. Germline V lookup: CDR1 GTSNPN, CDR2 SVGIG (reference sequence). The CDR3 runs to 13 residues. The CDR3 bases are TGTGCCTGGAGTCCGACAGGGACGAATGAGCAGTTCTTC. Translating it yields CAWSPTGTNEQFF.

The chain carries TRBV12-3 or TRBV12-4 and TRBJ1-2; TRBD1 is a possible D gene (6 bases). The V end was cut by 4 bases, the J end by 6 bases, with 9 bases between. This CDR3 is built from 12 residues. The CDR3 reads CASSWGAHGYTF. As DNA, the CDR3 is TGTGCCAGCAGTTGGGGGGCGCATGGCTACACCTTC.

The V and J genes are TRBV20-1 and TRBJ1-2; D perhaps matches TRBD1 (5 bases). Germline V CDR1 and CDR2: DFQATT, SNEGSKA (reference sequence). The V end lost 0 bases, the J end lost 6 bases, and 11 bases lay between the germline ends. This CDR3 is built from 13 residues. Written as DNA, the CDR3 is TGCAGTGCTAGAGATCCCAGGGAAAATGGCTACACCTTC. Amino acids: CSARDPRENGYTF.

The J gene is TRBJ2-3, the V gene TRBV24-1, with TRBD2 as a possible D gene (5 bases). V dropped 3 bases and J dropped 0 bases, with 9 bases sitting between them. CDR3 length: 15 amino acids. CDR1 is KGHDR and CDR2 is SFDVKD in the germline V gene. CDR3 bases: TGTGCCACCAGTGATCCCGCGGGTAGCACAGATACGCAGTATTTT. Protein product: CATSDPAGSTDTQYF.

The CDR3 is CASSLASGGYTGELFF. The CDR3 DNA reads as TGCGCCAGCAGCCTTGCATCAGGGGGGTACACCGGGGAGCTGTTTTTT. The chain employs TRBV4-1 and TRBJ2-2; maybe TRBD1 (7 bases). The CDR3 contains 16 residues. In germline, CDR1 is MGHRA, CDR2 YSYEKL. The V end lost 4 bases, the J end lost 3 bases, and 15 bases lay between the germline ends.

This clonotype was seen more than once but under ten times. The chain recombines TRBV28 with TRBJ2-1; unclear D gene. CDR1 is MDHEN, CDR2 SYDVKM, per germline. This CDR3 region has 13 residues. Trimming removed 2 bases from V and 3 bases from J, with 5 bases in between. CDR3 in DNA: TGTGCCAGCAGTTTAGATGTCTACAATGAGCAGTTCTTC. Its protein is CASSLDVYNEQFF.